The sequence of this T cell receptor (beta chain) was determined in a study of blood T cell repertoires in COVID-19. Study-level information: COVID-19 samples collected from the United States, Italy and Spain covered acute and convalescent phases. PBMCs, B-cell-depleted T cells, or T cells provided the cDNA or gDNA that made up the material.

Sequencing used immunoSEQ multiplex PCR; TCRdb keeps in-frame clones, though not all of them. The sample has roughly 120,000 clones; 85% to 90% are singletons. Sequencing input: peripheral blood. The clonotype comes from a woman aged 45 to 65 with active or convalescent COVID-19.

The CDR3 coding sequence is TGTGCCAGCAGCTTAGCGGGACTAGCGGCATACAATGAGCAGTTCTTC. Translated: CASSLAGLAAYNEQFF. The V gene is TRBV13, the J gene TRBJ2-1; TRBD2 matches at 11 bases. Germline V gene sequence: CDR1 PRHDT, CDR2 FYEKMQ (reference sequence). V shed 1 base, J shed 4 bases, and the junction held 3 bases outside the gene matches. This CDR3 contains 16 residues.